This T cell receptor beta chain was sequenced in a study of CD8 T cells in ankylosing spondylitis. Study findings and constraints: A motif of eight highly homologous TCR beta variants was seen as apparently characteristic of ankylosing spondylitis blood.

TCRdb redid the calling of the 5' RACE reads with MiXCR, one entry per CDR3 protein. The profile shows 450,000 or so distinct CDR3 sequences, 25% to 30% of them singletons. Germline V gives CDR1 SGHRS, CDR2 YFSETQ. The V segment lost 4 bases and the J segment 0 bases; nucleotides outside the gene matches: 2. The CDR3 has 14 residues. As regards this clonotype: The antigen is unknown.

Sample: blood, either unsorted or a sorted T cell fraction (not recorded which). The TCR sequence derives from a male donor with ankylosing spondylitis. The chain uses TRBV5-1 and TRBJ1-2; 8 bases match TRBD1. The CDR3 here is CASSMDRANYGYTF. CDR3 coding DNA: TGCGCCAGCAGCATGGACAGGGCTAACTATGGCTACACCTTC.